The 18 T cell receptor beta chains presented below share a single source sample, sequenced in a study of identical twins. One entry per CDR3 protein results from TCRdb running MiXCR on the 5' RACE reads. Here the sample spans around 480,000 distinct CDR3 sequences, 14% being singletons. These records were also assigned to another study, of yellow fever vaccine responses in identical twins.

The source material was CD4+ T cells sorted from blood. These receptors were collected from a woman between 18 and 29 years old in good health.

The chain has TRBV4-2 and TRBJ2-2; 10 nucleotides match TRBD2. V trimming: 0 bases; J trimming: 5 bases; junction bases outside the gene matches: 6. Germline assignment: CDR1 LGHNA and CDR2 YNFKEQ. The CDR3 consists of 17 residues. CDR3 bases: TGTGCCAGCAGCCAAGAAGGGCTAGCGGGAGAAACCGGGGAGCTGTTTTTT. Its protein is CASSQEGLAGETGELFF.

This clonotype was found a few times. V and J are TRBV12-3 or TRBV12-4 and TRBJ1-4, with no clear D. Trimming shortened V by 3 bases and J by 7 bases, and 12 bases separated the two germline ends. The CDR3 runs 14 residues. CDR3 sequence reads: CASSFGLSGEKLFF. Here the CDR3 DNA reads TGTGCCAGCAGTTTTGGGTTGTCGGGTGAAAAACTGTTTTTT.

This clonotype was seen a handful of times. This CDR3 reads CSARGFTGELFF. The CDR3 nucleotides are TGCAGTGCTAGAGGGTTTACCGGGGAGCTGTTTTTT. This chain connects TRBV20-1 to TRBJ2-2, with D unclear. The CDR3 has 12 residues. Germline assignment: CDR1 DFQATT and CDR2 SNEGSKA (reference sequence). Between the trimmed V and J ends, which lost 1 base and 5 bases, there was a span of 5 bases.

This clonotype was observed a handful of times. This chain uses TRBV20-1 with TRBJ1-6; D remains unclear. The V gene lost 0 bases and the J gene lost 7 bases, with 10 bases spanning the gap. The CDR3 is made up of 14 amino acids. Germline V gene lookup returns CDR1 DFQATT and CDR2 SNEGSKA (reference sequence). The CDR3: CSARDPGANSPLHF. The CDR3 DNA reads as TGCAGTGCTAGAGATCCAGGAGCAAATTCACCCCTCCACTTT.

The gene calls are TRBV7-2 and TRBJ1-5; TRBD1 is a possible D gene (6 bases). The length of the CDR3 is 15 residues. Trimming pared 7 bases from V and 7 bases from J, leaving 20 bases between. Germline CDR1 SGHTA, CDR2 FQGNSA. CDR3 DNA: TGTGCCAGCAACCAAGGGGGGGGCGCGGGGCAGCCCCAGCATTTT. Amino acid sequence: CASNQGGGAGQPQHF. The whole variable domain, remainder taken from reference TRBV7-2 and TRBJ1-5, is GAGVSQSPSNKVTEKGKDVELRCDPISGHTALYWYRQSLGQGLEFLIYFQGNSAPDKSGLPSDRFSAERTGGSVSTLTIQRTQQEDSAVYLCASNQGGGAGQPQHFGDGTRLSIL.

A few counts support this clonotype. V gene TRBV20-1 combines with J gene TRBJ2-2; 13 bases match TRBD2. This CDR3 contains 16 residues. Germline CDR1 is DFQATT and CDR2 is SNEGSKA (reference sequence). With V trimmed by 2 bases and J by 6 bases, 6 bases remained unmatched. CDR3 sequence: CSARRGLAGSAGELFF. In DNA, the CDR3 is TGCAGTGCTAGAAGGGGACTAGCGGGATCGGCCGGGGAGCTGTTTTTT.

The CDR3 protein is CASSLGRTFIEQYF. The DNA for the CDR3 is TGTGCCAGCAGCCTCGGGCGGACGTTTATCGAGCAGTACTTC. V gene TRBV6-1 combines with J gene TRBJ2-7; D is undetermined. The ends were cut back, 6 bases at V and 6 bases at J, with 18 bases in the middle. The CDR3 extends over 14 amino acids. Germline lookup yields CDR1 MNHNS and CDR2 SASEGT.

This rearrangement joins TRBV6-1 to TRBJ2-7; 9 nucleotides line up with TRBD2. CDR3 size: 15 residues. Germline V gene lookup returns CDR1 MNHNS and CDR2 SASEGT. The ends lost 5 bases at V and 2 bases at J; junction bases unmatched: 7. The CDR3 DNA is TGTGCCAGCAGTCGGAGCGGGGGGTCTCCCTACGAGCAGTACTTC. The encoded protein is CASSRSGGSPYEQYF.

As for this clonotype: The junction and the germline gene differ at one end; a read error may be behind it. The V gene is TRBV2, the J gene TRBJ2-1; TRBD2 matches 7 bases. CDR3 size: 15 residues. CDR1 and CDR2 from the germline V gene are SNHLY and FYNNEI. The CDR3 DNA is TGTGCCAGCAGGGAAGGACTAGAGCCCTACAATGAGCAGTTCTTC. Protein product: CASREGLEPYNEQFF.

The V gene is TRBV20-1, the J gene TRBJ2-3; a possible D gene is TRBD1 (6 bases). Germline V CDR1 and CDR2: DFQATT, SNEGSKA (reference sequence). CDR3 length: 15 amino acids. V gave up 6 bases and J gave up 3 bases, with 19 bases separating them. The CDR3: CSAPAGPGATDTQYF. CDR3 in DNA: TGCAGTGCACCCGCAGGGCCAGGGGCGACAGATACGCAGTATTTT.

The table lists this clonotype with a few counts. The V and J genes are TRBV29-1 and TRBJ2-7; maybe TRBD1 (6 bases). Between the trimmed V and J ends, which lost 7 bases and 5 bases, there was a span of 15 bases. The CDR3 sequence is 12 residues long. Germline CDR1 reads SQVTM; CDR2 reads ANQGSEA. The CDR3 sequence: CSAVLRGDEQYF. The CDR3 nucleotides read TGCAGCGCAGTTCTCAGGGGTGACGAGCAGTACTTC.

The chain is built from TRBV7-8 and TRBJ2-1; D gene uncertain. The germline gives CDR1 SGHVS, CDR2 FQNEAQ. V gave up 2 bases and J gave up 4 bases, with 12 bases separating them. The CDR3 extends over 15 amino acids. CDR3 residues: CASSLLPGGYNEQFF. As DNA, the CDR3 is TGTGCCAGCAGCTTACTCCCCGGCGGATACAATGAGCAGTTCTTC.

This clonotype was observed many times. The rearrangement joins TRBV25-1 to TRBJ2-3; possibly TRBD2 for D (6 bases). The germline V gene has CDR1 MGHDK and CDR2 SYGVNS. This CDR3 spans 12 amino acids. Trimming removed 10 bases at V and 1 base at J, with 9 bases between. CDR3 sequence: CATERGTDTQYF. The CDR3 region has the DNA TGTGCCACCGAGCGGGGCACAGATACGCAGTATTTT.

This chain connects TRBV9 to TRBJ2-2; D unclear. The germline V gene encodes CDR1 SGDLS and CDR2 YYNGEE. CDR3 length: 16 residues. Trimming removed 4 bases at V and 5 bases at J, with 18 bases between. The DNA of the CDR3 is TGTGCCAGCAGCCTCTATGGCGGAGTAGGGACCGGGGAGCTGTTTTTT. This sequence encodes CASSLYGGVGTGELFF.

The chain uses TRBV5-6 and TRBJ2-3; 7 bases fit TRBD2. The CDR3 sequence is 18 residues long. V lost 2 bases to trimming and J lost 0 bases; unmatched junction nucleotides: 12. CDR1 and CDR2 from the germline V gene are SGHDT and YYEEEE. The CDR3 sequence is CASSLGLAVTQSTDTQYF. In DNA, the CDR3 is TGTGCCAGCAGCTTAGGCCTAGCGGTTACCCAAAGCACAGATACGCAGTATTTT.

In regard to this clonotype: Its ends do not fully match the called genes, so a read error is possible. V and J are TRBV4-3 and TRBJ2-1, with 11 bases matching TRBD2. CDR1 and CDR2 from the germline V gene are LGHNA and YSLEER. The CDR3 has 12 residues. For the CDR3, the DNA is TGCGCCAGCAGCTATAGCGGGGGGGTAGGAGTCTTC. Its translation: CASSYSGGVGVF.

V gene TRBV12-3 or TRBV12-4 combines with J gene TRBJ1-1; D possibly corresponds to TRBD1 (5 bases). CDR3 size: 13 residues. The CDR3 DNA follows: TGTGTCGTAGGCAGGGCGATGAACACTGAAGCTTTCTTT. Residues: CVVGRAMNTEAFF.

This clonotype has only a few counts. This chain connects TRBV18 to TRBJ2-3; a weak D match, TRBD1 (6 bases). The CDR3 spans 17 residues. V dropped 2 bases and J dropped 1 base, with 16 bases sitting between them. Germline CDR1 is KGHSH and CDR2 is LQKENI. Written as DNA, the CDR3 is TGTGCCAGCTCACCAAATACGGGACAAGGAGGCACAGATACGCAGTATTTT. Its protein is CASSPNTGQGGTDTQYF.